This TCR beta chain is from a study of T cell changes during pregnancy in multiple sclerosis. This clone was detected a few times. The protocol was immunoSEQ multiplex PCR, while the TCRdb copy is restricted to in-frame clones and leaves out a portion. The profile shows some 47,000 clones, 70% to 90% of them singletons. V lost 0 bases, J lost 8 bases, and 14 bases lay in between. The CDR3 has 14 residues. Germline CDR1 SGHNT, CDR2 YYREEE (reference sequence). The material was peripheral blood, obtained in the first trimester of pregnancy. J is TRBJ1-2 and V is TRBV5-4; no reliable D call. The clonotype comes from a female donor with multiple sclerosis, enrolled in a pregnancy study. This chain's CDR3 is CASSLVGGSWGYTF. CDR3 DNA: TGTGCCAGCAGCTTGGTCGGCGGCTCTTGGGGCTACACCTTC.